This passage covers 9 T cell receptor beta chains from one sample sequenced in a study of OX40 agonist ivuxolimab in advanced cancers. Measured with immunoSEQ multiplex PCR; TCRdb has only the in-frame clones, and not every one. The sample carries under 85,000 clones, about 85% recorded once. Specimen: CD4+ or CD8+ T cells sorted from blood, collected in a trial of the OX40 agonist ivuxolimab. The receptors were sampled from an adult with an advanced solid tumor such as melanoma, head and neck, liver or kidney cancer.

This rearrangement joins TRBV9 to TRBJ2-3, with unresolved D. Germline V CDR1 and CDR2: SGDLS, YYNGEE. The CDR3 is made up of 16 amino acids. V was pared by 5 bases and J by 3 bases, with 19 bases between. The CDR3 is CASSPTPVGPTDTQYF. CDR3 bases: TGTGCCAGCAGTCCTACGCCAGTCGGGCCGACAGATACGCAGTATTTT.

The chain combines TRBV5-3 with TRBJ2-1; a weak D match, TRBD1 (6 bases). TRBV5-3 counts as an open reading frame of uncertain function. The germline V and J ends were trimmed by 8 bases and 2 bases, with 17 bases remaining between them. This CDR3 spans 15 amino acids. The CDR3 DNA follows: TGTGCCAGCAGTAGGGGGTACCGCGCCTACAATGAGCAGTTCTTC. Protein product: CASSRGYRAYNEQFF.

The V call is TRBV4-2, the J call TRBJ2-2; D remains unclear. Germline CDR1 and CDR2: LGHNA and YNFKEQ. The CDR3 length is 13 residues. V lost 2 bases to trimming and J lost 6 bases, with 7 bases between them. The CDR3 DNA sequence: TGTGCCAGCAGCCAATTTTCGGCCGGGGAGCTGTTTTTT. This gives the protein CASSQFSAGELFF.

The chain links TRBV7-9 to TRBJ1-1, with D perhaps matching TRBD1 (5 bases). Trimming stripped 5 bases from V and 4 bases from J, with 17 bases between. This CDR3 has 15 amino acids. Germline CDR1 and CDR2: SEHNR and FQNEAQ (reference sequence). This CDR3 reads CASSEHRGIGTEAFF. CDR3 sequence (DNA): TGTGCCAGCAGCGAGCATCGGGGGATTGGCACTGAAGCTTTCTTT. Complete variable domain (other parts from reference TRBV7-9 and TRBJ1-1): DTGVSQNPRHKITKRGQNVTFRCDPISEHNRLYWYRQTLGQGPEFLTYFQNEAQLEKSRLLSDRFSAERPKGSFSTLEIQRTEQGDSAMYLCASSEHRGIGTEAFFGQGTRLTVV.

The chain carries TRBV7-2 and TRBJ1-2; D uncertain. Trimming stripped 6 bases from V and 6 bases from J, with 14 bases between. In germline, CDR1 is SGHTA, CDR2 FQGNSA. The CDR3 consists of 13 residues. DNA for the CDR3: TGTGCCAGCAGTTCAACAGTGAGTCATGGCTACACCTTC. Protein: CASSSTVSHGYTF. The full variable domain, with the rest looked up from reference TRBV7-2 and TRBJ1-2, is GAGVSQSPSNKVTEKGKDVELRCDPISGHTALYWYRQSLGQGLEFLIYFQGNSAPDKSGLPSDRFSAERTGGSVSTLTIQRTQQEDSAVYLCASSSTVSHGYTFGSGTRLTVV.

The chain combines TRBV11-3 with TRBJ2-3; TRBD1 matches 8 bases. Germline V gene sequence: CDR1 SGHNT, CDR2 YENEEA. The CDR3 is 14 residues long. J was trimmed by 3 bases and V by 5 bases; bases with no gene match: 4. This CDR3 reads CASSARQGTDTQYF. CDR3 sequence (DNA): TGTGCCAGCAGCGCACGACAGGGGACAGATACGCAGTATTTT. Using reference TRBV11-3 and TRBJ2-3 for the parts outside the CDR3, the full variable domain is EAGVVQSPRYKIIEKKQPVAFWCNPISGHNTLYWYLQNLGQGPELLIRYENEEAVDDSQLPKDRFSAERLKGVDSTLKIQPAELGDSAVYLCASSARQGTDTQYFGPGTRLTVL.

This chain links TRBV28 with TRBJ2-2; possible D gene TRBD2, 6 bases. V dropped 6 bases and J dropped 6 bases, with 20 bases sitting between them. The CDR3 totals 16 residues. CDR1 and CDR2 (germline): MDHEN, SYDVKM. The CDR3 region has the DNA TGTGCCAGCAGGGAAGAGGGTAGAGGACTATCCGGGGAGCTGTTTTTT. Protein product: CASREEGRGLSGELFF.

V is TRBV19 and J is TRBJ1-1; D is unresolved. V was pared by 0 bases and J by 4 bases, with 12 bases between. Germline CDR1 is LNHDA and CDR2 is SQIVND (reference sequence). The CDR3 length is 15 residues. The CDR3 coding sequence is TGTGCCAGTAGTATAGATCGATTGTTGAGCACTGAAGCTTTCTTT. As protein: CASSIDRLLSTEAFF.

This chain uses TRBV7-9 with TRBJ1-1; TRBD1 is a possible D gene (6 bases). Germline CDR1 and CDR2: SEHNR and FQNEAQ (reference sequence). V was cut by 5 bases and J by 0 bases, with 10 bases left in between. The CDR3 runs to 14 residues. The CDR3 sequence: CASSVDSMNTEAFF. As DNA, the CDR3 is TGTGCCAGCAGCGTGGACAGTATGAACACTGAAGCTTTCTTT.